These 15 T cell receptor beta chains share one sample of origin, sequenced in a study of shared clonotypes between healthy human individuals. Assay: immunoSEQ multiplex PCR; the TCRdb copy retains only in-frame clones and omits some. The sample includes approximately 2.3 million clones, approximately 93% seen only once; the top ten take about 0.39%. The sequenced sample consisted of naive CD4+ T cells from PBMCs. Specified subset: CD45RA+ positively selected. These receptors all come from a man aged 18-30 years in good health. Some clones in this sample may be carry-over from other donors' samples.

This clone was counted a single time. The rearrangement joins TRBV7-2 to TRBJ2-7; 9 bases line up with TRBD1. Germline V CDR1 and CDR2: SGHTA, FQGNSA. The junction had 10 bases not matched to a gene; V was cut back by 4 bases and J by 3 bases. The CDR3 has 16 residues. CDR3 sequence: CASSSDWGQGFYEQYF. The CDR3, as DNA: TGTGCCAGCAGCTCCGACTGGGGACAGGGATTCTACGAGCAGTACTTC.

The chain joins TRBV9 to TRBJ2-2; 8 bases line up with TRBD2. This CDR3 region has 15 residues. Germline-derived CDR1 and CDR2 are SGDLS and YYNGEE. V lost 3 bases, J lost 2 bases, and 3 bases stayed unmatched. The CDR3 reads CASSGTSTNTGELFF. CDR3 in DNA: TGTGCCAGCAGCGGGACTAGCACAAACACCGGGGAGCTGTTTTTT.

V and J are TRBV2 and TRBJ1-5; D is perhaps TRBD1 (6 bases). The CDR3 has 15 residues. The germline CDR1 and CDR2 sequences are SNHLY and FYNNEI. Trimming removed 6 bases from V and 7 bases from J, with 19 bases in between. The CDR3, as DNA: TGTGCCAGCAGCCCACAGGGCAGGCTAGGGCAGCCCCAGCATTTT. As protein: CASSPQGRLGQPQHF.

The CDR3 region has the DNA TGCGCCAGCAGCTTGCATAGCGGATACACAGATACGCAGTATTTT. Protein: CASSLHSGYTDTQYF. The rearrangement joins TRBV5-1 to TRBJ2-3, with a tentative D call TRBD2 (6 bases). The CDR3 totals 15 residues. The germline V gene has CDR1 SGHRS and CDR2 YFSETQ. The ends were cut back, 1 base at V and 2 bases at J, with 11 bases in the middle. The entire variable domain, with the rest obtained from reference TRBV5-1 and TRBJ2-3, is as follows: KAGVTQTPRYLIKTRGQQVTLSCSPISGHRSVSWYQQTPGQGLQFLFEYFSETQRNKGNFPGRFSGRQFSNSRSEMNVSTLELGDSALYLCASSLHSGYTDTQYFGPGTRLTVL.

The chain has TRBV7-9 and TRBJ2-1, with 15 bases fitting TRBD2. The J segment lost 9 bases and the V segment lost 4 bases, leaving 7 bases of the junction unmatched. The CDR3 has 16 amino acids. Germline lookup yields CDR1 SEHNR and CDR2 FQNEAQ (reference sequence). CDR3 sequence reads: CASSSGTSGRRREQFF. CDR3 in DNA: TGTGCCAGCAGCTCCGGGACTAGCGGGAGGCGGCGTGAGCAGTTCTTC.

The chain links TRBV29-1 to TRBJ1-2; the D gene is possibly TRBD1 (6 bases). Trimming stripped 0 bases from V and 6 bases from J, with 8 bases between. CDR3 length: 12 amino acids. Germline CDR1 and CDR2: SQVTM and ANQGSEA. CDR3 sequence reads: CSVEDRGDGYTF. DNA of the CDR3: TGCAGCGTTGAAGACAGGGGCGATGGCTACACCTTC.

The CDR3 DNA follows: TGTGCCAGCAGCCCCAAGGGGGCGCGGATGGAGACCCAGTACTTC. This codes for CASSPKGARMETQYF. The chain recombines TRBV5-4 with TRBJ2-5, with TRBD1 identical over 7 bases. This CDR3 contains 15 residues. Germline V gene sequence: CDR1 SGHNT, CDR2 YYREEE (reference sequence). Trimming cost V 4 bases and J 5 bases; bases outside gene matches: 11.

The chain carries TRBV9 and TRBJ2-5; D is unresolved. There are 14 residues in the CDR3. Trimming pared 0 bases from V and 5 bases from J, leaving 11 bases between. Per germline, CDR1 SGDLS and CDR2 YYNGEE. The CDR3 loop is CASSVGQARETQYF. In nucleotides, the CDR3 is TGTGCCAGCAGCGTAGGTCAGGCTCGGGAGACCCAGTACTTC.

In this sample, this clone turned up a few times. CDR3 sequence (DNA): TGTGCCAGCAGCCTGAGAGCGGGAGGCCCAACTTACGAGCAGTACTTC. Residues: CASSLRAGGPTYEQYF. The V gene is TRBV7-9, the J gene TRBJ2-7, with 9 bases identical to TRBD2. Unmatched junction bases numbered 12, after V lost 5 bases and J lost 4 bases. Germline V lookup: CDR1 SEHNR, CDR2 FQNEAQ (reference sequence). The CDR3 is made up of 16 amino acids.

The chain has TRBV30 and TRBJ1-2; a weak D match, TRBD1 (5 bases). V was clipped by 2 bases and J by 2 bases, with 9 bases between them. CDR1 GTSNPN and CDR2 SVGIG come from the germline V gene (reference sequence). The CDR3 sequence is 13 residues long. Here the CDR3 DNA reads TGTGCCTGGAGTCAGGGAATCAACTATGGCTACACCTTC. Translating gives CAWSQGINYGYTF.

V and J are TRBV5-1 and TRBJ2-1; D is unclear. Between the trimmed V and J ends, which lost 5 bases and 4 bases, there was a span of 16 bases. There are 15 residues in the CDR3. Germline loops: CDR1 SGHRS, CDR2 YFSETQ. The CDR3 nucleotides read TGCGCCAGCAGTCCAGCATCTCGTACTTACAATGAGCAGTTCTTC. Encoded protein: CASSPASRTYNEQFF.

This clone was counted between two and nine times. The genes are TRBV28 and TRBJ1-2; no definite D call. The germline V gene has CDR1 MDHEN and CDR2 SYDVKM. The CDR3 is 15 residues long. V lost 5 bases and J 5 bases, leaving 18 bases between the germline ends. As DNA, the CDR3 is TGTGCCAGCAGTCGGACCGCGGTGGAGGTTTATGGCTACACCTTC. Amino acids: CASSRTAVEVYGYTF.

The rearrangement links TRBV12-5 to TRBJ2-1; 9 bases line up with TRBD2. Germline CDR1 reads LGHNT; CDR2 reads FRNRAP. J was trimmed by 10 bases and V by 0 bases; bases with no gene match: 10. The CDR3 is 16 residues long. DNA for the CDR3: TGTGCTAGTGGTTTGGTACGCCTAGCGGGACCCCCCGAGCAGTTCTTC. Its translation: CASGLVRLAGPPEQFF.

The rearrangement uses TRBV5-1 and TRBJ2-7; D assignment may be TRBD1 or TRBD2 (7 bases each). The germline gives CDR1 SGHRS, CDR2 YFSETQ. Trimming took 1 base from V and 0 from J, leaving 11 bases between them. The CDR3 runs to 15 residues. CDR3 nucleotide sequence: TGCGCCAGCAGCTTGACAGGGGAGGGCTCCTACGAGCAGTACTTC. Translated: CASSLTGEGSYEQYF.

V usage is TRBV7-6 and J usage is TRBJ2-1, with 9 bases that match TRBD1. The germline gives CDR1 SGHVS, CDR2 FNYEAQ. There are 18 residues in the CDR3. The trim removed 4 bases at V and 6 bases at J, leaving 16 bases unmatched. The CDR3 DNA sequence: TGTGCCAGCAGCTCGACAAGGACAGGGGTAGATATGGCCAATGAGCAGTTCTTC. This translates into CASSSTRTGVDMANEQFF. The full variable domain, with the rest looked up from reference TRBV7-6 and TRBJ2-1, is GAGVSQSPRYKVTKRGQDVALRCDPISGHVSLYWYRQALGQGPEFLTYFNYEAQQDKSGLPNDRFSAERPEGSISTLTIQRTEQRDSAMYRCASSSTRTGVDMANEQFFGPGTRLTVL.